This TCR beta chain emerged from a study of T cells in Graves' hyperthyroidism and ophthalmopathy. TCR beta CDR3 regions were amplified from RNA. The TCR CDR3 first-round RT-PCR relied on the HTBI primer set. Each CDR3 protein gets one entry after TCRdb re-called the multiplex PCR reads with MiXCR. This table has about 560,000 distinct CDR3 sequences, 46% appearing once. This clonotype has more than one count but fewer than ten. Its antigen is undetermined. The definition of stable Graves' hyperthyroidism was no ophthalmopathy progression within 18 months. General study findings and limits: Most thyroid-expanded clonotypes above 0.001 were also found in blood.

Sequencing was done on a sample of peripheral blood or thyroid tissue (not recorded which). This sequence originates from a woman under 30 with Graves' hyperthyroidism.

DNA of the CDR3: TGTGCCAGCAGCCAAGATGTCGTAGACGAGCAGTACTTC. Translation gives CASSQDVVDEQYF. The chain is built from TRBV7-3 and TRBJ2-7; D is undetermined. The CDR3 sequence is 13 residues long. Per the germline V gene, CDR1 is SGHTA and CDR2 is FQGTGA. The V gene lost 5 bases and the J gene lost 5 bases, with 13 bases spanning the gap. The variable domain in full, with the rest retrieved from reference TRBV7-3 and TRBJ2-7, is GAGVSQTPSNKVTEKGKYVELRCDPISGHTALYWYRQSLGQGPEFLIYFQGTGAADDSGLPNDRFFAVRPEGSVSTLKIQRTERGDSAVYLCASSQDVVDEQYFGPGTRLTVT.